The 15 T cell receptor beta chains below all came from one sample that was sequenced in a study of shared clonotypes between healthy human individuals. Data came from immunoSEQ multiplex PCR; TCRdb stores just in-frame clones and leaves some out. Seen here are over 2 million clones, 95% observed once, and the top ten hold 0.13%. The sample was naive CD4+ T cells sorted from blood. Regarding subset: CD45RA+ positively selected. These receptors originate from a man aged 18-30 years in good health.

The chain recombines TRBV14 with TRBJ1-2; weak D call: TRBD1 (6 bases). The CDR3 loop spans 15 amino acids. V dropped 0 bases and J dropped 7 bases, with 15 bases sitting between them. CDR1 is SGHDN and CDR2 is FVKESK in the germline V gene. The CDR3 here is CASSQEGAGASGYTF. In DNA, the CDR3 is TGTGCCAGCAGCCAAGAAGGCGCAGGGGCAAGTGGCTACACCTTC.

The V gene is TRBV29-1, the J gene TRBJ1-1; D unclear. The CDR3 contains 14 residues. Trimming cost V 7 bases and J 4 bases, with 19 bases left between them. Germline CDR1 and CDR2: SQVTM and ANQGSEA. DNA for the CDR3: TGCAGCGCCCCGAGGTCGACTGCGGGCACTGAAGCTTTCTTT. Its protein product is CSAPRSTAGTEAFF.

The rearrangement uses TRBV6-1 and TRBJ2-3; tentative D call: TRBD1 (6 bases). Trimming shortened V by 7 bases and J by 6 bases, and 17 bases separated the two germline ends. Germline loops: CDR1 MNHNS, CDR2 SASEGT. The CDR3 sequence is 14 residues long. The CDR3 is CASTNRPQGDTQYF. As DNA, the CDR3 is TGTGCCAGCACCAATCGGCCGCAGGGGGATACGCAGTATTTT.

This sequence joins TRBV18 and TRBJ2-5, with 11 nucleotides matching TRBD1. V lost 5 bases to trimming and J lost 0 bases; unmatched junction nucleotides: 5. The CDR3 has 16 residues. Per germline, CDR1 KGHSH and CDR2 LQKENI. The CDR3 sequence is CASSISDRGHQETQYF. The CDR3 coding sequence is TGTGCCAGCTCAATCTCGGACAGGGGGCACCAAGAGACCCAGTACTTC.

The J gene is TRBJ2-1, the V gene TRBV7-2, with D hard to call. The length of the CDR3 is 12 residues. Trimming took 5 bases from V and 7 from J, leaving 9 bases between them. Germline assignment: CDR1 SGHTA and CDR2 FQGNSA. CDR3 nucleotides: TGTGCCAGCAGCCAGGCCCCTAATGAGCAGTTCTTC. It codes for CASSQAPNEQFF.

The chain is built from TRBV18 and TRBJ2-1; the D call may be TRBD1 or TRBD2 (5 bases each). CDR1 and CDR2 from the germline V gene are KGHSH and LQKENI. The CDR3 has 17 residues. The V end lost 6 bases, the J end lost 5 bases, and 23 bases lay between the germline ends. CDR3 sequence (DNA): TGTGCCAGCTCTCCGAGACTAATTCCTTCGGGGCACAATGAGCAGTTCTTC. It is translated as CASSPRLIPSGHNEQFF.

Of note for this clone: The identical CDR3 is also encoded by other nucleotide sequences in the sample. The chain uses TRBV18 and TRBJ2-7, with 9 bases matching TRBD2. The CDR3 has 14 residues. The germline V gene encodes CDR1 KGHSH and CDR2 LQKENI. V dropped 3 bases and J dropped 3; count of bases not matched to a gene: 3. The CDR3 protein is CASSPGLADYEQYF. The CDR3 nucleotides are TGTGCCAGCTCACCGGGACTAGCCGACTACGAGCAGTACTTC.

This chain links TRBV19 with TRBJ2-7; tentative D call: TRBD1 (6 bases). V lost 10 bases, J lost 4 bases, and 14 bases lay in between. The CDR3 totals 12 residues. Germline lookup yields CDR1 LNHDA and CDR2 SQIVND (reference sequence). The CDR3 is CANRLQGYEQYF. The CDR3, as DNA: TGTGCCAACCGACTTCAGGGGTACGAGCAGTACTTC.

This clone was seen only once. This sequence joins TRBV27 and TRBJ1-2; the D gene is possibly TRBD1 (6 bases). V was cut by 7 bases and J by 0 bases, with 24 bases left in between. Germline CDR1 MNHEY, CDR2 SMNVEV (reference sequence). CDR3 length equals 18 residues. The CDR3 is CASTPKDAEQGPNYGYTF. DNA of the CDR3: TGTGCCAGCACCCCAAAGGACGCCGAACAGGGACCTAACTATGGCTACACCTTC.

The chain joins TRBV30 to TRBJ1-4, with D uncertain. Trimming left V 5 bases short and J 5 bases short, with 9 bases between. CDR1 and CDR2 (germline): GTSNPN, SVGIG (reference sequence). This CDR3 is 12 amino acids long. DNA of the CDR3: TGTGCCTGGGGAGGCAGGAATGAAAAACTGTTTTTT. This encodes CAWGGRNEKLFF.

The V gene is TRBV5-1, the J gene TRBJ1-2; D is undetermined. The germline V and J ends were trimmed by 0 bases and 5 bases, with 14 bases remaining between them. The CDR3 is 15 amino acids. Germline values: CDR1 SGHRS, CDR2 YFSETQ. CDR3 in DNA: TGCGCCAGCAGCTTGGCACCGCCGACCAATTATGGCTACACCTTC. Its translation: CASSLAPPTNYGYTF.

The gene calls are TRBV10-2 and TRBJ2-7; 9 positions match TRBD2. The germline V gene has CDR1 WSHSY and CDR2 SAAADI. The trim removed 4 bases at V and 3 bases at J, leaving 10 bases unmatched. This CDR3 region has 16 residues. Written as DNA, the CDR3 is TGCGCCAGCAGTGGCCGGCTAGCGGGACGATACTACGAGCAGTACTTC. Amino acid sequence: CASSGRLAGRYYEQYF.

Concerning this clone itself: Germline and junction disagree at one end, which may indicate a read error. This chain links TRBV6-5 with TRBJ2-7; 8 nucleotides agree with TRBD1. The CDR3 consists of 11 residues. Germline assignment: CDR1 MNHEY and CDR2 SVGAGI. This CDR3 is CASSTQDREFF. The CDR3, as DNA: TGTGCCAGCAGTACCCAGGACAGGGAATTCTTC.

This clone was seen a handful of times. This chain links TRBV6-6 with TRBJ2-2; D possibly uses TRBD1 or TRBD2 (5 bases each). The CDR3 covers 16 residues. Trimming stripped 4 bases from V and 3 bases from J, with 15 bases between. Germline V gene lookup returns CDR1 MNHNY and CDR2 SVGAGI (reference sequence). The CDR3 DNA is TGTGCCAGCAGTTGGGACGCCAGGAGACACACCGGGGAGCTGTTTTTT. Encoded protein: CASSWDARRHTGELFF.

This clone has a single count. V and J are TRBV6-1 and TRBJ2-7; D might be TRBD1 or TRBD2, each matching 5 bases. CDR1 MNHNS and CDR2 SASEGT come from the germline V gene. V was pared by 3 bases and J by 6 bases, with 21 bases between. The CDR3 is made up of 16 amino acids. CDR3: CASSESEGIRAREQYF. CDR3 sequence (DNA): TGTGCCAGCAGTGAGTCTGAGGGGATAAGGGCTCGCGAGCAGTACTTC.